The following is a T cell receptor beta chain sequence with its context. It was with 60 Vbeta and 13 Jbeta primers that the PCR ran. Here immunoSEQ multiplex PCR was the method, and the copy in TCRdb shows in-frame clones only, minus some. The sample includes some 130,000 clones, around 75% of them seen just once. The data derive from a study of cytomegalovirus exposure and HLA in healthy donors. The sample consisted of PBMCs. The clonotype was recovered from a man aged 25 to 45 in good health and CMV-seronegative.

CDR3 amino acids: CATSHGLAGTEQYF. The CDR3 coding sequence is TGTGCCACGAGCCATGGACTAGCGGGAACCGAGCAGTACTTC. The rearrangement joins TRBV5-4 to TRBJ2-7, with 12 positions matching TRBD2. This CDR3 has 14 residues. CDR1 and CDR2 (germline): SGHNT, YYREEE (reference sequence). J lost 6 bases, V lost 9 bases, and 10 bases had no gene match. Drawing the rest from reference TRBV5-4 and TRBJ2-7, the complete variable domain is ETGVTQSPTHLIKTRGQQVTLRCSSQSGHNTVSWYQQALGQGPQFIFQYYREEENGRGNFPPRFSGLQFPNYSSELNVNALELDDSALYLCATSHGLAGTEQYFGPGTRLTVT.